Below are 14 T cell receptor beta chains sequenced from a single sample in a study of human T cells and chemical hapten exposure. MiXCR was run by TCRdb on the RACE reads, yielding one entry per CDR3 protein. There are just over 350,000 distinct CDR3 sequences in the sample; roughly 6% occur only once, and around 5.8% lies in the top ten. The time point here: patch test 2, 6 weeks after DPC sensitization. Treatment reported: therapeutic diphenylcyclopropenone sensitization with weekly scalp DPC. The sample in question was whole blood, obtained in connection with sensitization to the hapten diphenylcyclopropenone (DPC). These receptor sequences come from a young woman with alopecia areata. Some clones in this sample may be carry-over from other donors' samples.

This chain connects TRBV6-6 to TRBJ2-3; D is unclear. The ends were cut back, 6 bases at V and 2 bases at J, with 9 bases in the middle. The CDR3 runs to 13 residues. Germline V gene lookup returns CDR1 MNHNY and CDR2 SVGAGI (reference sequence). As DNA, the CDR3 is TGTGCCAGCAGGAATATGCCCACAGATACGCAGTATTTT. It yields the protein CASRNMPTDTQYF.

This clonotype occurred a few times. V is TRBV6-5 and J is TRBJ1-1; D not certain. V was cut by 0 bases and J by 0 bases, with 8 bases left in between. Germline loops: CDR1 MNHEY, CDR2 SVGAGI. The CDR3 consists of 15 residues. The CDR3 loop is CASSYSSSMNTEAFF. DNA for the CDR3: TGTGCCAGCAGTTACTCTTCCAGCATGAACACTGAAGCTTTCTTT.

In this sample, this clonotype turned up a few times. The CDR3 loop is CASSLTGEAGNTIYF. The CDR3 coding sequence is TGTGCCAGCAGCCTTACAGGGGAGGCTGGAAACACCATATATTTT. The V call is TRBV7-6, the J call TRBJ1-3; 7 bases align to TRBD1. Germline V gives CDR1 SGHVS, CDR2 FNYEAQ. V shed 5 bases and J 2 bases; nucleotides not matched to a gene: 6. The CDR3 runs to 15 residues.

J is TRBJ1-6 and V is TRBV7-2, with unresolved D. Germline assignment: CDR1 SGHTA and CDR2 FQGNSA. This CDR3 is 15 amino acids long. The germline V and J ends were trimmed by 5 bases and 5 bases, with 13 bases remaining between them. The CDR3, as DNA: TGTGCCAGCAGCCCCATGGGAGGTAATAATTCACCCCTCCACTTT. It specifies CASSPMGGNNSPLHF.

The chain recombines TRBV7-9 with TRBJ1-1; 8 bases fit TRBD1. This CDR3 comprises 16 residues. The V segment lost 3 bases and the J segment 0 bases; nucleotides outside the gene matches: 6. Germline values: CDR1 SEHNR, CDR2 FQNEAQ (reference sequence). As DNA, the CDR3 is TGTGCCAGCAGCTTGGGGCAGGGGGCGATGAACACTGAAGCTTTCTTT. This translates into CASSLGQGAMNTEAFF.

The CDR3 DNA is TGTGCCAGCAGTGACGTTAGCGGGGATTCAGATACGCAGTATTTT. It encodes CASSDVSGDSDTQYF. The chain employs TRBV2 and TRBJ2-3, with 8 bases aligning to TRBD2. The CDR3 has 15 amino acids. The germline V gene encodes CDR1 SNHLY and CDR2 FYNNEI. Losses at the gene ends were 3 bases for V and 4 bases for J; bases not matched to a gene: 6. The variable domain in full, completed from reference TRBV2 and TRBJ2-3, reads EPEVTQTPSHQVTQMGQEVILRCVPISNHLYFYWYRQILGQKVEFLVSFYNNEISEKSEIFDDQFSVERPDGSNFTLKIRSTKLEDSAMYFCASSDVSGDSDTQYFGPGTRLTVL.

This clonotype has a handful of counts. The rearrangement uses TRBV4-3 and TRBJ2-7; TRBD1 matches at 9 bases. CDR3 size: 15 residues. The germline V gene has CDR1 LGHNA and CDR2 YSLEER. V dropped 0 bases and J dropped 5; count of bases not matched to a gene: 5. CDR3 sequence (DNA): TGCGCCAGCAGCCAAGAAAGGGACAGGGTCAACGAGCAGTACTTC. This codes for CASSQERDRVNEQYF.

This clonotype was counted between two and nine times. The rearrangement uses TRBV5-1 and TRBJ1-1; 8 bases match TRBD1. The CDR3 runs to 14 residues. The junction had 7 bases not matched to a gene; V was cut back by 1 base and J by 8 bases. CDR1 is SGHRS and CDR2 is YFSETQ in the germline V gene. The CDR3, as DNA: TGCGCCAGCAGCTTGTCTGGGACAGGCATCGAAGCTTTCTTT. Amino acids: CASSLSGTGIEAFF. Looking up the rest from reference TRBV5-1 and TRBJ1-1 gives the full variable domain: KAGVTQTPRYLIKTRGQQVTLSCSPISGHRSVSWYQQTPGQGLQFLFEYFSETQRNKGNFPGRFSGRQFSNSRSEMNVSTLELGDSALYLCASSLSGTGIEAFFGQGTRLTVV.

The CDR3 protein is CASSWDLGGGTDTQYF. CDR3 nucleotides: TGTGCCAGCAGTTGGGACCTGGGAGGGGGCACAGATACGCAGTATTTT. The genes are TRBV6-5 and TRBJ2-3, with 7 bases matching TRBD2. Losses at the gene ends were 4 bases for V and 1 base for J; bases not matched to a gene: 8. Germline V lookup: CDR1 MNHEY, CDR2 SVGAGI. CDR3 size: 16 residues.

The chain employs TRBV3-1 and TRBJ2-1; 7 bases are a match to TRBD2. Germline CDR1 LGHDT, CDR2 YNNKEL (reference sequence). V shed 3 bases and J 2 bases; nucleotides not matched to a gene: 7. The length of the CDR3 is 16 residues. The CDR3 DNA reads TGTGCCAGCAGCCAGACCGGGACTACCCCCTACAATGAGCAGTTCTTC. Amino acid sequence: CASSQTGTTPYNEQFF.

The J gene is TRBJ2-3, the V gene TRBV6-5; 7 bases are shared with TRBD2. Germline V gene lookup returns CDR1 MNHEY and CDR2 SVGAGI. The length of the CDR3 is 17 residues. The junction had 12 bases not matched to a gene; V was cut back by 6 bases and J by 0 bases. CDR3 protein: CASSRWGGNPSTDTQYF. CDR3 bases: TGTGCCAGCAGCCGCTGGGGGGGAAATCCCAGCACAGATACGCAGTATTTT.

This clonotype was counted many times. The rearrangement joins TRBV20-1 to TRBJ1-2; the D gene is possibly TRBD1 (5 bases). The V and J ends lost 6 bases and 0 bases respectively, with 14 bases between them. CDR3 length: 14 residues. The germline gives CDR1 DFQATT, CDR2 SNEGSKA (reference sequence). The CDR3 loop reads CSAGLQDANYGYTF. The CDR3 bases are TGCAGTGCCGGATTACAGGACGCTAACTATGGCTACACCTTC.

This clonotype was seen many times. The chain uses TRBV20-1 and TRBJ2-1; weak D call: TRBD2 (7 bases). Germline V gene sequence: CDR1 DFQATT, CDR2 SNEGSKA (reference sequence). The CDR3 is 15 residues long. Trimming pared 4 bases from V and 10 bases from J, leaving 23 bases between. CDR3 DNA sequence: TGCAGTGCTAACGAGGGGGAGCGGGACGCTGAGGAGCAGTTCTTC. Translated: CSANEGERDAEEQFF.

This clonotype was seen only a few times. The rearrangement uses TRBV20-1 and TRBJ2-7; TRBD1 or TRBD2 may be the D gene (5 bases each). This CDR3 spans 14 amino acids. The germline CDR1 and CDR2 sequences are DFQATT and SNEGSKA (reference sequence). V was cut by 5 bases and J by 6 bases, with 20 bases left in between. This CDR3 is CSARLRGGVSEQYF. Here the CDR3 DNA reads TGCAGTGCTCGCCTTCGTGGGGGAGTAAGCGAGCAGTACTTC.